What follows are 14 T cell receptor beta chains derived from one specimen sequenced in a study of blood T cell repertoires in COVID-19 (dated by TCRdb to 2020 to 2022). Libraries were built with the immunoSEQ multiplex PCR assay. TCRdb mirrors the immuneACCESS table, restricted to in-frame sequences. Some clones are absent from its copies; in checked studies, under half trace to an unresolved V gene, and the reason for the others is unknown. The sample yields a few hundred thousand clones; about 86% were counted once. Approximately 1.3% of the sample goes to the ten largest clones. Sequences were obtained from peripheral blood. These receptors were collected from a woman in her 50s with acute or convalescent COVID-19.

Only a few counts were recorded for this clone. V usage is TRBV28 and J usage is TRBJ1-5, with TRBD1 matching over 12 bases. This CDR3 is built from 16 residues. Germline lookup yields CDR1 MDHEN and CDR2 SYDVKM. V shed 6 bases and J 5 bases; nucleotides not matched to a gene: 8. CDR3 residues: CASSTPGQGADQPQHF. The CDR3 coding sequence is TGTGCCAGCAGCACCCCGGGACAGGGGGCTGATCAGCCCCAGCATTTT.

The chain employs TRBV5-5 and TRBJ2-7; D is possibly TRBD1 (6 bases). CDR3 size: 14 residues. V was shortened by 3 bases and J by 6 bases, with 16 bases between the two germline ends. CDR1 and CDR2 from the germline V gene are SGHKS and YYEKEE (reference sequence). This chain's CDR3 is CASSSNNRVGEQYV. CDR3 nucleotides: TGTGCCAGCAGCTCAAATAACAGGGTTGGCGAGCAGTACGTC.

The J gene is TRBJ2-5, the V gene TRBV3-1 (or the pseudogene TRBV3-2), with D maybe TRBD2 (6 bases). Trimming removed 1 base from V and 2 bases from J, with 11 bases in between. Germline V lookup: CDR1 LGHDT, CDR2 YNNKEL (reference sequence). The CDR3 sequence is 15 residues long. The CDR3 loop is CASSQVGSGQETQYF. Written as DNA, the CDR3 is TGTGCCAGCAGCCAAGTTGGTAGCGGACAAGAGACCCAGTACTTC.

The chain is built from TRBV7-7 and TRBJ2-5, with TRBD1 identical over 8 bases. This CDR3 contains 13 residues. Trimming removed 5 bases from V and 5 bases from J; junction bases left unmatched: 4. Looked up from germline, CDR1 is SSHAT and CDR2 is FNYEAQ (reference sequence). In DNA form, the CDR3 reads TGTGCCAGCAGCCGGGACAGGACTGAGACCCAGTACTTC. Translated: CASSRDRTETQYF.

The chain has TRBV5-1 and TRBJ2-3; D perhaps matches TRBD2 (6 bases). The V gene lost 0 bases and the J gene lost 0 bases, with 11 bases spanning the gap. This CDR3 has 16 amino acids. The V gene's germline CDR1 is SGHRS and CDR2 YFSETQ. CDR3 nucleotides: TGCGCCAGCAGCTTGGATAGCGGCACTAGCACAGATACGCAGTATTTT. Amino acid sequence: CASSLDSGTSTDTQYF.

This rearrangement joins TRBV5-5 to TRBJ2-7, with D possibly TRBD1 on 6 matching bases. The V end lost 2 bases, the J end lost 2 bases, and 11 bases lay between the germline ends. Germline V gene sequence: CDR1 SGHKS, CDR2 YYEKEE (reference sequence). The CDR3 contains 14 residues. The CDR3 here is CASSLLQGPYEQYF. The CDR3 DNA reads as TGTGCCAGCAGCTTATTACAGGGACCCTACGAGCAGTACTTC.

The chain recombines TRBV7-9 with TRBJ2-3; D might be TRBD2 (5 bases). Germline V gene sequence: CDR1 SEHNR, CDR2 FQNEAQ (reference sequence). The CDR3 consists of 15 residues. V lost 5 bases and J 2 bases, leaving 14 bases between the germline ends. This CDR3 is CASSPPRGDTDTQYF. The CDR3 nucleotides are TGTGCCAGCAGCCCCCCCCGGGGAGACACAGATACGCAGTATTTT. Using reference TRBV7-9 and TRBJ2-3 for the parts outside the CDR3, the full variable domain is DTGVSQNPRHKITKRGQNVTFRCDPISEHNRLYWYRQTLGQGPEFLTYFQNEAQLEKSRLLSDRFSAERPKGSFSTLEIQRTEQGDSAMYLCASSPPRGDTDTQYFGPGTRLTVL.

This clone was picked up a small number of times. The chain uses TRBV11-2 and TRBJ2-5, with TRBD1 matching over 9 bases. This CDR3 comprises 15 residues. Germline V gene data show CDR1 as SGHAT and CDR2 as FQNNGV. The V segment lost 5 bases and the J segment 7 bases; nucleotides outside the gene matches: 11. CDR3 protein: CASSADPDRGVTQYF. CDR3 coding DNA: TGTGCCAGCAGCGCTGACCCGGACAGGGGAGTGACCCAGTACTTC.

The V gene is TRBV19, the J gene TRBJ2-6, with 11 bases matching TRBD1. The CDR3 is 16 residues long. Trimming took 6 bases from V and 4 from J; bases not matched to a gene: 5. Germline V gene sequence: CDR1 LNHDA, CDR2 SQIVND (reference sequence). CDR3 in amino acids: CASRDRGRPGANVLTF. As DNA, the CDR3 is TGTGCCAGTAGGGACAGGGGGCGCCCCGGGGCCAACGTCCTGACTTTC.

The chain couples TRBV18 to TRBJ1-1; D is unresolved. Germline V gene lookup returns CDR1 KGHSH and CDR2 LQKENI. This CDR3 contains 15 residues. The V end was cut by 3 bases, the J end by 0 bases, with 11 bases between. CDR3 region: CASSPRTGMNTEAFF. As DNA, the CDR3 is TGTGCCAGCTCACCTAGGACGGGGATGAACACTGAAGCTTTCTTT.

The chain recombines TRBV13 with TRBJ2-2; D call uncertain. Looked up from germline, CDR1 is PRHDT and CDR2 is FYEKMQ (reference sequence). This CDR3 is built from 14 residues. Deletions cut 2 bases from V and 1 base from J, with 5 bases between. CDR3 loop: CASSLSGNTGELFF. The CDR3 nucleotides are TGTGCCAGCAGCTTATCCGGGAACACCGGGGAGCTGTTTTTT.

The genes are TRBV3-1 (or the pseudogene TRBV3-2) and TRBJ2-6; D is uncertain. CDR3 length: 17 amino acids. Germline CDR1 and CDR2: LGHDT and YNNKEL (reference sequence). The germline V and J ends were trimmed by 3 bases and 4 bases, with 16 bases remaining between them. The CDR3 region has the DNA TGTGCCAGCAGCCACAAAAACCTGGGCTTCGGGGCCAACGTCCTGACTTTC. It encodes CASSHKNLGFGANVLTF.

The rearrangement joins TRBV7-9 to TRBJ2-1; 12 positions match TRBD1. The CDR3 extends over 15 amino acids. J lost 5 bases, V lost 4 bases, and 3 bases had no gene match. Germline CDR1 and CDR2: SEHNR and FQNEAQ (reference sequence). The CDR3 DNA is TGTGCCAGCAGCTCGGGACAGGGGGCGCACAATGAGCAGTTCTTC. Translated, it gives CASSSGQGAHNEQFF.

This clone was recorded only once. CDR3 amino acids: CASSSRQGAPYEQYF. CDR3 nucleotide sequence: TGCGCCAGCAGCTCGAGACAGGGGGCCCCTTACGAGCAGTACTTC. The chain employs TRBV5-1 and TRBJ2-7; the match to TRBD1 covers 10 bases. The CDR3 covers 15 residues. The V segment lost 3 bases and the J segment 4 bases; nucleotides outside the gene matches: 7. Germline V lookup: CDR1 SGHRS, CDR2 YFSETQ.